The clone carrying this T cell receptor beta chain has a handful of counts. Its specificity is not known. This record comes from a study of T cell repertoires in cytomegalovirus infection. Study in general: Public TCR beta signature analysis indicated the presence of both CMV infection and matching HLA type. Study-wide results and caveats: The ex vivo response was dominated by HLA-C-restricted CMV-specific TCR beta clonotypes. Carriers of CMV plus the relevant HLA were identified by cumulative public TCR beta family frequency.

TCRdb re-called the reads with MiXCR, one entry per CDR3 protein. Here the sample spans over 150,000 distinct CDR3 sequences, approximately 17% being singletons. The clonotype originates from a human donor in good health (CMV status not recorded). Some clones in this sample may be carry-over from other donors' samples. Sequencing was done on a sample of CD8+ T cells from PBMCs.

The CDR3 bases are TGTGCCACCGGTGAAACTAGCGGGGGCACAGATACGCAGTATTTT. It translates to CATGETSGGTDTQYF. The chain uses TRBV2 and TRBJ2-3; the match to TRBD2 covers 10 bases. Trimming cost V 10 bases and J 1 base; bases outside gene matches: 8. There are 15 residues in the CDR3. Germline CDR1 SNHLY, CDR2 FYNNEI.